The sample holds a few counts of the clone carrying this T cell receptor (beta chain). The antigen is undetermined. TCRdb called the reads again in MiXCR, with one record for every CDR3 protein. The table includes 340,000 or so distinct CDR3 sequences, approximately 25% detected once. This sample stems from a study of T cell repertoires in cytomegalovirus infection. Study-level information: As its CMV epitopes, the study selected recently identified HLA-C-restricted and well-studied HLA-B-restricted targets. Evidence of both CMV infection and a matching HLA type came from public TCR beta signatures.

V was clipped by 5 bases and J by 3 bases, with 14 bases between them. CDR3 size: 14 residues. Points from the study as a whole: Cumulative public TCR beta family frequency identified carriers of CMV plus the relevant HLA. It was HLA-C-restricted CMV-specific TCR beta clonotypes that dominated the response ex vivo.

The origin of this receptor is a human donor in good health (CMV status not recorded). Some clones in this sample may be carry-over from other donors' samples. This sample comprised cultured PBMCs, obtained from culture after CMV antigen stimulation. The chain joins TRBV12-3 or TRBV12-4 to TRBJ2-7; weak D call: TRBD1 (6 bases). The DNA of the CDR3 is TGTGCCAGCAGTCCTTCCGGACAGTTCTACGAGCAGTACTTC. It encodes CASSPSGQFYEQYF.